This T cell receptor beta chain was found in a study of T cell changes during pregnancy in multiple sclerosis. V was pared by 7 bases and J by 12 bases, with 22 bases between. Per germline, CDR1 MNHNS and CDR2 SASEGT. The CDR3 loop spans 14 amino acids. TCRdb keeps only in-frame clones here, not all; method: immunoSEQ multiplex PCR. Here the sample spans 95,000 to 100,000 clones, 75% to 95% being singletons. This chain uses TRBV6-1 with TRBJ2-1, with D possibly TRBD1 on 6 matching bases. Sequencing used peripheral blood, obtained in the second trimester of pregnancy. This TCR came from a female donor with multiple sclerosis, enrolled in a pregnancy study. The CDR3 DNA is TGTGCCAGCACCGAAGGGGGAACCCCACCTGGGCAGTTCTTC. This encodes CASTEGGTPPGQFF.